The 29 T cell receptor beta chains reported below all come from one sample, sequenced in a study of cytomegalovirus exposure and HLA in healthy donors. Amplification used 60 Vbeta primers and 13 Jbeta primers. The table came from immunoSEQ multiplex PCR; TCRdb's copy has only in-frame clones and leaves some out. Of some 140,000 clones detected, about three quarters appear once; the ten largest clones hold roughly 1.2%. The specimen sequenced was PBMCs. The receptors come from a male donor in good health and CMV-seropositive.

V and J are TRBV5-4 and TRBJ1-3; no clear D gene. This CDR3 is 14 amino acids long. The germline gives CDR1 SGHNT, CDR2 YYREEE (reference sequence). V lost 0 bases, J lost 3 bases, and 7 bases lay in between. The CDR3 spells CASSLDTGGNTIYF. The CDR3 DNA follows: TGTGCCAGCAGCTTGGACACGGGTGGAAACACCATATATTTT.

This clone was observed a single time. The V gene is TRBV28, the J gene TRBJ2-7; TRBD2 matches at 8 bases. CDR3 length: 12 residues. V shed 6 bases, J shed 6 bases, and the junction held 4 bases outside the gene matches. Germline-derived CDR1 and CDR2 are MDHEN and SYDVKM. CDR3 sequence (DNA): TGTGCCAGCAGACCCAGCGGGGGCGAGCAGTACTTC. This gives the protein CASRPSGGEQYF.

The sample holds a few counts of this clone. The chain combines TRBV7-9 with TRBJ2-7; weak D call: TRBD1 (6 bases). The CDR3 totals 17 residues. Per germline, CDR1 SEHNR and CDR2 FQNEAQ (reference sequence). Deletions cut 3 bases from V and 2 bases from J, with 20 bases between. The CDR3 protein is CASSFVGDRKFPYEQYF. For the CDR3, the DNA is TGTGCCAGCAGCTTTGTCGGAGACAGGAAATTTCCCTACGAGCAGTACTTC.

The chain couples TRBV7-9 to TRBJ1-2; unclear D gene. Germline CDR1 reads SEHNR; CDR2 reads FQNEAQ (reference sequence). V gave up 1 base and J gave up 0 bases, with 15 bases separating them. This CDR3 contains 17 residues. CDR3 amino acids: CASSLGGRGNPNYGYTF. The CDR3 DNA sequence: TGTGCCAGCAGCTTAGGTGGCCGCGGGAACCCTAACTATGGCTACACCTTC.

V gene TRBV19 combines with J gene TRBJ2-5, with 8 bases fitting TRBD2. The germline V gene encodes CDR1 LNHDA and CDR2 SQIVND (reference sequence). This CDR3 is built from 16 residues. V was clipped by 3 bases and J by 1 base; unmatched bases: 7. The DNA for the CDR3 is TGTGCCAGTAGTATGGCGATAGCGGGGACCCAAGAGACCCAGTACTTC. It yields the protein CASSMAIAGTQETQYF.

The genes are TRBV28 and TRBJ1-2; TRBD1 matches 7 bases. J gave up 3 bases and V 5 bases, and 3 bases lay outside the gene matches. Germline CDR1 reads MDHEN; CDR2 reads SYDVKM. The CDR3 extends over 13 amino acids. The CDR3, as DNA: TGTGCCAGCAGTACAACAGGGGACTATGGCTACACCTTC. This gives the protein CASSTTGDYGYTF.

The chain employs TRBV2 and TRBJ2-5, with 7 bases matching TRBD1. Trimming at V came to 8 bases and at J to 3 bases, leaving 3 bases not matched to a gene. This CDR3 has 12 residues. Germline-derived CDR1 and CDR2 are SNHLY and FYNNEI. The CDR3 nucleotides read TGTGCCAGCGGAGGACAGGAAGAGACCCAGTACTTC. Protein sequence: CASGGQEETQYF.

The V call is TRBV19, the J call TRBJ1-1; tentatively, D is TRBD1 (6 bases). CDR1 is LNHDA, CDR2 SQIVND, per germline (reference sequence). The V end was cut by 5 bases, the J end by 3 bases, with 19 bases between. The CDR3 is 16 amino acids. CDR3 loop: CASSHPTGSVDTEAFF. The CDR3 DNA reads as TGTGCCAGTAGTCATCCTACAGGGAGTGTTGACACTGAAGCTTTCTTT. Full variable domain (missing parts from reference TRBV19 and TRBJ1-1): DGGITQSPKYLFRKEGQNVTLSCEQNLNHDAMYWYRQDPGQGLRLIYYSQIVNDFQKGDIAEGYSVSREKKESFPLTVTSAQKNPTAFYLCASSHPTGSVDTEAFFGQGTRLTVV.

The J gene is TRBJ2-5, the V gene TRBV7-6; 9 positions agree with TRBD2. Germline trimming cut 1 base from V and 5 bases from J; bases unmatched to any gene: 5. The germline gives CDR1 SGHVS, CDR2 FNYEAQ. This CDR3 is built from 15 residues. The CDR3 loop is CASSLESSGEETQYF. The CDR3 coding sequence is TGTGCCAGCAGCTTAGAGTCTAGCGGGGAGGAGACCCAGTACTTC.

V and J are TRBV27 and TRBJ2-7; 9 bases align to TRBD2. The V segment lost 8 bases and the J segment 4 bases; nucleotides outside the gene matches: 6. This CDR3 region has 13 residues. Per germline, CDR1 MNHEY and CDR2 SMNVEV (reference sequence). CDR3 bases: TGTGCCAGCGGGGTAGCGGGAGCGTACGAGCAGTACTTC. As protein: CASGVAGAYEQYF.

Only one count was recorded for this clone. The V and J genes are TRBV10-3 and TRBJ1-6, with D possibly being TRBD1 (5 bases). The V end was cut by 6 bases, the J end by 7 bases, with 16 bases between. This CDR3 has 15 amino acids. The germline V gene encodes CDR1 ENHRY and CDR2 SYGVKD. DNA of the CDR3: TGTGCCATCAGGAGCACCCAGGGCGAGAATTCACCCCTCCACTTT. Protein: CAIRSTQGENSPLHF.

This clone occurred a few times. The rearrangement uses TRBV28 and TRBJ2-5; 9 nucleotides agree with TRBD2. The closer fit of TRBJ2-7 to the DNA end suggests the J call may be wrong. Germline CDR1 reads MDHEN; CDR2 reads SYDVKM. This CDR3 is built from 15 residues. The CDR3 DNA is TGTGCCAGCAGTTCTAGCGGGGAGGCCTCCTACGAGCAGTACTTC. This gives the protein CASSSSGEASYEQYF.

As to this clone: Germline and junction disagree at one end, which may indicate a read error. This sequence joins TRBV7-7 and TRBJ2-5, with TRBD1 identical over 7 bases. CDR3 length: 15 amino acids. The germline V gene encodes CDR1 SSHAT and CDR2 FNYEAQ (reference sequence). The CDR3 reads CASSLGAGGQETQYF. CDR3 bases: TGTGCTAGCAGCTTAGGTGCAGGGGGCCAAGAGACCCAGTACTTC.

This clone has just a few counts. This chain joins TRBV19 and TRBJ2-5; possibly TRBD1 for D (5 bases). Germline CDR1 and CDR2: LNHDA and SQIVND (reference sequence). V lost 9 bases and J lost 2, with 10 bases in between. The CDR3 extends over 12 amino acids. CDR3 loop: CASRTRQETQYF. The CDR3 DNA sequence: TGTGCCAGCAGGACACGTCAAGAGACCCAGTACTTC.

J is TRBJ1-4 and V is TRBV5-4, with 7 bases fitting TRBD1. Trimming cost V 3 bases and J 4 bases; bases outside gene matches: 6. The CDR3 spans 15 residues. Germline V gives CDR1 SGHNT, CDR2 YYREEE (reference sequence). In DNA, the CDR3 is TGTGCCAGCAGCTATTGGGGACAGCGTAATGAAAAACTGTTTTTT. It specifies CASSYWGQRNEKLFF.

The rearrangement uses TRBV18 and TRBJ1-6, with TRBD1 as a possible D gene (5 bases). This CDR3 is 15 amino acids long. V was shortened by 3 bases and J by 8 bases, with 14 bases between the two germline ends. Germline lookup yields CDR1 KGHSH and CDR2 LQKENI. The CDR3 loop reads CASSPLRAGDSPLHF. The CDR3 region has the DNA TGTGCCAGCTCACCGCTCAGGGCCGGAGATTCACCCCTCCACTTT.

This clone is a singleton in its sample. V and J are TRBV25-1 and TRBJ2-3, with unresolved D. The CDR3 sequence is 13 residues long. Per the germline V gene, CDR1 is MGHDK and CDR2 is SYGVNS. Trimming took 3 bases from V and 5 from J, leaving 9 bases between them. CDR3 loop: CASSENWLDTQYF. CDR3 bases: TGTGCCAGCAGTGAGAATTGGCTAGATACGCAGTATTTT.

This rearrangement joins TRBV5-4 to TRBJ1-1, with TRBD1 identical over 8 bases. The length of the CDR3 is 15 residues. The germline gives CDR1 SGHNT, CDR2 YYREEE (reference sequence). J gave up 1 base and V 0 bases, and 2 bases lay outside the gene matches. The CDR3 here is CASSLGGTGNTEAFF. CDR3 DNA sequence: TGTGCCAGCAGCTTGGGAGGGACAGGGAACACTGAAGCTTTCTTT.

The gene calls are TRBV28 and TRBJ2-2, with D unresolved. There are 11 residues in the CDR3. In germline, CDR1 is MDHEN, CDR2 SYDVKM. Trimming cost V 8 bases and J 6 bases, with 7 bases left between them. This CDR3 is CASLYAGELFF. Written as DNA, the CDR3 is TGTGCCAGCCTCTACGCCGGGGAGCTGTTTTTT.

The rearrangement uses TRBV27 and TRBJ2-1, with 11 bases lining up with TRBD2. CDR3 size: 16 residues. CDR1 is MNHEY and CDR2 is SMNVEV in the germline V gene (reference sequence). Trimming removed 3 bases from V and 4 bases from J; junction bases left unmatched: 5. The CDR3 spells CASSLSGTSGYNEQFF. As DNA, the CDR3 is TGTGCCAGCAGTTTGTCCGGGACTAGCGGATACAATGAGCAGTTCTTC.

The gene calls are TRBV18 and TRBJ1-5; D unresolved. The CDR3 runs to 13 residues. Germline V gene lookup returns CDR1 KGHSH and CDR2 LQKENI. The germline V and J ends were trimmed by 3 bases and 5 bases, with 8 bases remaining between them. The CDR3 protein is CASSPIGDQPQHF. The CDR3 nucleotides read TGTGCCAGCTCACCTATCGGTGATCAGCCCCAGCATTTT.

The chain recombines TRBV19 with TRBJ2-7, with TRBD1 as a possible D gene (5 bases). The germline V and J ends were trimmed by 1 base and 3 bases, with 10 bases remaining between them. The CDR3 has 14 amino acids. Germline V gene sequence: CDR1 LNHDA, CDR2 SQIVND (reference sequence). The CDR3 coding sequence is TGTGCCAGTAGTATAGGGGGCACAAACTACGAGCAGTACTTC. Protein sequence: CASSIGGTNYEQYF.

The V gene is TRBV7-3, the J gene TRBJ2-3; 10 nucleotides line up with TRBD2. The CDR3 covers 16 residues. The J segment lost 1 base and the V segment lost 5 bases, leaving 6 bases of the junction unmatched. Germline V CDR1 and CDR2: SGHTA, FQGTGA. This CDR3 reads CASSRAGTSGTDTQYF. The CDR3 DNA reads TGTGCCAGCAGCCGCGCCGGGACTAGCGGCACAGATACGCAGTATTTT.

This clone has a handful of counts. This chain uses TRBV14 with TRBJ2-5; 8 bases are shared with TRBD1. With 4 bases clipped from V and 4 bases from J, the junction kept 5 bases outside the gene matches. The CDR3 sequence is 14 residues long. CDR1 and CDR2 (germline): SGHDN, FVKESK. CDR3 DNA sequence: TGTGCCAGCAGCCGAGGACAGGGACGAGAGACCCAGTACTTC. Residues: CASSRGQGRETQYF.

This clone was counted between two and nine times. The rearrangement uses TRBV28 and TRBJ2-5, with 8 bases matching TRBD2. From germline, CDR1 is MDHEN and CDR2 SYDVKM. This CDR3 has 17 amino acids. V lost 2 bases, J lost 2 bases, and 10 bases stayed unmatched. In DNA form, the CDR3 reads TGTGCCAGCAGTTTAGCGTTAGCGGGATTGCTACAAGAGACCCAGTACTTC. It yields the protein CASSLALAGLLQETQYF. Filled out from reference TRBV28 and TRBJ2-5, the complete variable domain reads DVKVTQSSRYLVKRTGEKVFLECVQDMDHENMFWYRQDPGLGLRLIYFSYDVKMKEKGDIPEGYSVSREKKERFSLILESASTNQTSMYLCASSLALAGLLQETQYFGPGTRLLVL.

This chain joins TRBV5-1 and TRBJ2-7; 13 nucleotides line up with TRBD2. The CDR3 totals 17 residues. Germline-derived CDR1 and CDR2 are SGHRS and YFSETQ. V trimming: 4 bases; J trimming: 2 bases; junction bases outside the gene matches: 9. This CDR3 reads CASSVRLAGGPAYEQYF. The CDR3 bases are TGCGCCAGCAGCGTGCGACTAGCGGGGGGACCTGCCTACGAGCAGTACTTC. The full variable domain, completed using reference TRBV5-1 and TRBJ2-7, is KAGVTQTPRYLIKTRGQQVTLSCSPISGHRSVSWYQQTPGQGLQFLFEYFSETQRNKGNFPGRFSGRQFSNSRSEMNVSTLELGDSALYLCASSVRLAGGPAYEQYFGPGTRLTVT.

This clone turned up a few times. This chain uses TRBV28 with TRBJ1-4; a possible D gene is TRBD1 (6 bases). The CDR3 runs 16 residues. Between the trimmed V and J ends, which lost 3 bases and 9 bases, there was a span of 20 bases. Germline V gene sequence: CDR1 MDHEN, CDR2 SYDVKM. CDR3 region: CASSFRQARTIQKLFF. DNA for the CDR3: TGTGCCAGCAGTTTTCGACAGGCCCGAACCATACAAAAACTGTTTTTT.

The chain couples TRBV9 to TRBJ1-1; TRBD1 matches 8 bases. Germline-derived CDR1 and CDR2 are SGDLS and YYNGEE. The CDR3 extends over 15 amino acids. Germline trimming cut 3 bases from V and 5 bases from J; bases unmatched to any gene: 9. CDR3 loop: CASSGTGKVGTEAFF. The CDR3, as DNA: TGTGCCAGCAGCGGGACAGGGAAAGTTGGGACTGAAGCTTTCTTT.

The V call is TRBV6-5, the J call TRBJ1-6, with D perhaps matching TRBD1 (5 bases). This CDR3 region has 14 residues. V was pared by 0 bases and J by 8 bases, with 8 bases between. Germline lookup yields CDR1 MNHEY and CDR2 SVGAGI. Here the CDR3 DNA reads TGTGCCAGCAGTTACTCGCCGGGGGATTCACCCCTCCACTTT. This codes for CASSYSPGDSPLHF.